The 29 T cell receptor beta chains reported below all come from one sample, sequenced in a study of HIV-infected patients and healthy controls. TCRdb reprocessed the 5' RACE reads with MiXCR, giving one entry per CDR3 protein. The sample lists roughly 18,000 distinct CDR3 sequences, 16% occurring once. Specimen: CD8+ T cells from blood. All receptors derive from a human donor in good health.

This clonotype was observed many times. The V and J genes are TRBV12-3 or TRBV12-4 and TRBJ1-2; D possibly corresponds to TRBD1 (6 bases). Trimming left V 5 bases short and J 4 bases short, with 14 bases between. This CDR3 has 14 residues. The CDR3 DNA follows: TGTGCCAGCAGTCGTGAGGGGGGATCCTATGGCTACACCTTC. Amino acids: CASSREGGSYGYTF.

This clonotype was recorded at least ten times. The rearrangement joins TRBV11-2 to TRBJ2-2; weak D call: TRBD2 (5 bases). Germline V CDR1 and CDR2: SGHAT, FQNNGV. This CDR3 has 13 amino acids. V was cut by 5 bases and J by 7 bases, with 11 bases left in between. CDR3 nucleotide sequence: TGTGCCAGCAGCCTACTTGGAGGCGGGGAGCTGTTTTTT. As protein: CASSLLGGGELFF.

This clonotype occurred a few times. The J gene is TRBJ2-7, the V gene TRBV10-3; possibly TRBD1 for D (6 bases). The V gene's germline CDR1 is ENHRY and CDR2 SYGVKD. There are 12 residues in the CDR3. Trimming took 6 bases from V and 7 from J, leaving 13 bases between them. CDR3 in DNA: TGTGCCATCAGCGAAGGGGGTGGGGAGCAGTACTTC. Translation: CAISEGGGEQYF.

The chain employs TRBV14 and TRBJ1-1; D is undetermined. The V gene lost 4 bases and the J gene lost 0 bases, with 6 bases spanning the gap. Germline CDR1 and CDR2: SGHDN and FVKESK. The CDR3 has 13 residues. The CDR3 loop is CASSLSMNTEAFF. Written as DNA, the CDR3 is TGTGCCAGCAGCCTATCCATGAACACTGAAGCTTTCTTT.

J is TRBJ1-2 and V is TRBV29-1, with 11 bases aligning to TRBD1. The V and J ends lost 5 bases and 14 bases, in that order; junction bases with no gene match: 10. CDR1 SQVTM and CDR2 ANQGSEA come from the germline V gene. The CDR3 runs to 12 residues. This CDR3 is CSVSSPDRGHTF. CDR3 coding DNA: TGCAGCGTTTCATCCCCGGACAGGGGGCATACCTTC.

This clonotype was detected a few times. The chain recombines TRBV4-1 with TRBJ1-1; no clear D gene. V lost 4 bases to trimming and J lost 5 bases, with 17 bases between them. The germline V gene has CDR1 MGHRA and CDR2 YSYEKL. This CDR3 is built from 15 residues. CDR3 loop: CASSPRTASGTEAFF. CDR3 nucleotide sequence: TGCGCCAGCAGCCCCCGGACCGCGAGTGGGACTGAAGCTTTCTTT.

The V gene is TRBV10-3, the J gene TRBJ2-1; 7 bases map to TRBD1. The CDR3 runs 14 residues. Germline lookup yields CDR1 ENHRY and CDR2 SYGVKD. The V and J ends lost 4 bases and 2 bases, in that order; junction bases with no gene match: 2. The CDR3 is CAISGQGTYNEQFF. The DNA of the CDR3 is TGTGCCATCAGTGGACAGGGCACCTACAATGAGCAGTTCTTC.

Sample share makes this clonotype medium-sized. The gene calls are TRBV27 and TRBJ2-7; D is ambiguous. This CDR3 region has 13 residues. CDR1 and CDR2 from the germline V gene are MNHEY and SMNVEV (reference sequence). Deletions cut 2 bases from V and 2 bases from J, with 7 bases between. The CDR3 DNA follows: TGTGCCAGCAGTTTAACCCCCGCCTACGAGCAGTACTTC. Amino acid sequence: CASSLTPAYEQYF.

In its sample, this clonotype was seen a few times. The CDR3 coding sequence is TGTGCCAGCAGTCCCTGGGCGAACACTGAAGCTTTCTTT. This translates into CASSPWANTEAFF. The chain joins TRBV27 to TRBJ1-1; D is uncertain. Germline CDR1 reads MNHEY; CDR2 reads SMNVEV (reference sequence). CDR3 length: 13 amino acids. The V end was cut by 5 bases, the J end by 1 base, with 8 bases between.

This chain links TRBV7-9 with TRBJ1-1; D gene uncertain. This CDR3 contains 14 residues. V lost 2 bases and J lost 0, with 7 bases in between. Per the germline V gene, CDR1 is SEHNR and CDR2 is FQNEAQ (reference sequence). CDR3 region: CASSLYGLNTEAFF. Here the CDR3 DNA reads TGTGCCAGCAGCTTATATGGGCTGAACACTGAAGCTTTCTTT. The full variable domain, completed using reference TRBV7-9 and TRBJ1-1, is DTGVSQNPRHKITKRGQNVTFRCDPISEHNRLYWYRQTLGQGPEFLTYFQNEAQLEKSRLLSDRFSAERPKGSFSTLEIQRTEQGDSAMYLCASSLYGLNTEAFFGQGTRLTVV.

This clonotype was recorded at least ten times. The chain couples TRBV13 to TRBJ2-7; 8 bases agree with TRBD1. The V gene end was trimmed by 3 bases and the J gene end by 5 bases; junction bases not matched to a gene: 12. CDR1 PRHDT and CDR2 FYEKMQ come from the germline V gene (reference sequence). The CDR3 consists of 16 residues. The chain's CDR3 is CASSLALGQGFDEQYF. The CDR3 DNA follows: TGTGCCAGCAGCTTGGCGCTTGGACAGGGTTTTGACGAGCAGTACTTC.

There are a few counts of this clonotype. The rearrangement joins TRBV11-1 to TRBJ2-3, with D perhaps matching TRBD1 (6 bases). Germline CDR1 and CDR2: SGHAT and FQDESV (reference sequence). This CDR3 is 14 amino acids long. The V and J ends lost 2 bases and 2 bases respectively, with 8 bases between them. CDR3 sequence (DNA): TGTGCCAGCAGCTTAACAGGGAACACAGATACGCAGTATTTT. It is translated as CASSLTGNTDTQYF.

This clonotype appeared a few times. The chain is built from TRBV7-9 and TRBJ2-2, with D perhaps TRBD2 (5 bases). Germline V gene lookup returns CDR1 SEHNR and CDR2 FQNEAQ (reference sequence). The V end lost 5 bases, the J end lost 5 bases, and 9 bases lay between the germline ends. This CDR3 region has 13 residues. The CDR3 is CASSEPGTGELFF. DNA for the CDR3: TGTGCCAGCAGCGAACCGGGAACCGGGGAGCTGTTTTTT.

The V and J genes are TRBV11-2 and TRBJ2-5; D not certain. The CDR3 consists of 11 residues. V lost 5 bases, J lost 4 bases, and 5 bases lay in between. The germline V gene encodes CDR1 SGHAT and CDR2 FQNNGV. DNA for the CDR3: TGTGCCAGCAGCCTAGGAGAGACCCAGTACTTC. It is translated as CASSLGETQYF.

This clonotype appeared many times. V usage is TRBV2 and J usage is TRBJ2-4; possibly TRBD2 for D (5 bases). V gave up 3 bases and J gave up 10 bases, with 19 bases separating them. This CDR3 has 15 residues. Germline V gene data show CDR1 as SNHLY and CDR2 as FYNNEI. CDR3 amino acids: CASSDTYHGVGIQYF. The CDR3 DNA reads as TGTGCCAGCAGTGATACCTACCACGGGGTAGGGATTCAGTACTTC.

The gene calls are TRBV4-2 and TRBJ2-3, with 7 bases that match TRBD1. The V and J ends lost 6 bases and 2 bases, in that order; junction bases with no gene match: 5. Germline CDR1 is LGHNA and CDR2 is YNFKEQ. The CDR3 totals 14 residues. CDR3 sequence reads: CASREQGDTDTQYF. The DNA for the CDR3 is TGTGCCAGCAGGGAGCAGGGGGACACAGATACGCAGTATTTT.

The table lists this clonotype with many counts. J is TRBJ1-2 and V is TRBV13; possible D gene TRBD1, 5 bases. CDR1 is PRHDT and CDR2 is FYEKMQ in the germline V gene (reference sequence). The CDR3 runs 15 residues. Trimming pared 5 bases from V and 10 bases from J, leaving 23 bases between. CDR3 sequence: CASSPTPAGTEDYTF. The CDR3, as DNA: TGTGCCAGCAGCCCGACTCCCGCCGGGACCGAGGACTACACCTTC.

The J gene is TRBJ2-3, the V gene TRBV6-2 or TRBV6-3; the D is unclear. The V gene's germline CDR1 is MNHEY and CDR2 SVGEGT. Between the trimmed V and J ends, which lost 6 bases and 3 bases, there was a span of 13 bases. This CDR3 contains 14 residues. CDR3 residues: CASSHNADTDTQYF. CDR3 nucleotides: TGTGCCAGCAGCCACAACGCAGATACAGATACGCAGTATTTT.

The chain carries TRBV5-1 and TRBJ2-1; 7 nucleotides line up with TRBD1. Germline CDR1 is SGHRS and CDR2 is YFSETQ. The V and J ends lost 4 bases and 7 bases, in that order; junction bases with no gene match: 5. The CDR3 extends over 13 amino acids. CDR3 coding DNA: TGCGCCAGCAGCGACGGGACAGATAATGAGCAGTTCTTC. Residues: CASSDGTDNEQFF.

In its sample, this clonotype was seen once. V and J are TRBV27 and TRBJ1-2; 9 bases agree with TRBD1. Per the germline V gene, CDR1 is MNHEY and CDR2 is SMNVEV (reference sequence). The V gene end was trimmed by 7 bases and the J gene end by 6 bases; junction bases not matched to a gene: 12. The CDR3 is made up of 15 amino acids. The CDR3 loop reads CASNRQGVIVDGYTF. CDR3 nucleotide sequence: TGTGCCAGCAACCGACAGGGGGTAATCGTAGATGGCTACACCTTC.

Within the sample, this clonotype is medium-sized (0.01 to 0.1%). The J gene is TRBJ2-3, the V gene TRBV6-4; 10 positions match TRBD2. V dropped 3 bases and J dropped 2; count of bases not matched to a gene: 2. CDR3 length: 15 amino acids. CDR1 and CDR2 (germline): MRHNA, SNTAGT. The CDR3 sequence: CASSEGLADTDTQYF. CDR3 nucleotide sequence: TGTGCCAGCAGTGAAGGACTAGCGGACACAGATACGCAGTATTTT.

This clonotype occurred many times. The gene calls are TRBV7-9 and TRBJ2-3, with D tentatively TRBD1 or TRBD2 (5 bases each). Per germline, CDR1 SEHNR and CDR2 FQNEAQ (reference sequence). Between the trimmed V and J ends, which lost 8 bases and 7 bases, there was a span of 19 bases. The CDR3 length is 14 residues. CDR3 sequence (DNA): TGTGCCAGCGCCCTCTCCGCTGGGGGAAATACGCAGTATTTT. It encodes CASALSAGGNTQYF.

This clonotype came up a few times. The chain links TRBV7-8 to TRBJ2-7; D tentatively fits TRBD1 or TRBD2 (5 bases each). The germline V and J ends were trimmed by 2 bases and 6 bases, with 23 bases remaining between them. The CDR3 consists of 17 residues. Germline V gene data show CDR1 as SGHVS and CDR2 as FQNEAQ. The CDR3 bases are TGTGCCAGCAGCTTACCTAAAGACGGGACCCCAGGCTCCGAGCAGTACTTC. This codes for CASSLPKDGTPGSEQYF.

This clonotype showed up many times. This rearrangement joins TRBV7-9 to TRBJ2-5; D uncertain. The CDR3 is made up of 12 amino acids. V was clipped by 4 bases and J by 5 bases, with 8 bases between them. CDR1 is SEHNR and CDR2 is FQNEAQ in the germline V gene (reference sequence). CDR3 amino acids: CASSSSSETQYF. The CDR3 DNA is TGTGCCAGCAGCTCAAGTAGCGAGACCCAGTACTTC.

This clonotype was found a few times. This chain joins TRBV24-1 and TRBJ2-5; 7 bases are a match to TRBD1. The V gene end was trimmed by 2 bases and the J gene end by 1 base; junction bases not matched to a gene: 6. Per the germline V gene, CDR1 is KGHDR and CDR2 is SFDVKD. The CDR3 is made up of 16 amino acids. CDR3 in amino acids: CATSDSTGTVQETQYF. The CDR3 DNA reads as TGTGCCACCAGTGATTCGACCGGGACAGTCCAAGAGACCCAGTACTTC.

This clonotype counts as medium-sized. This chain uses TRBV20-1 with TRBJ2-1, with TRBD2 as a possible D gene (7 bases). The CDR3 is made up of 15 amino acids. CDR1 is DFQATT, CDR2 SNEGSKA, per germline (reference sequence). V shed 1 base and J shed 1 base, with 11 bases lying between them. In DNA form, the CDR3 reads TGCAGTGCTAGAGCCGAGGGGGGGTCCTACAATGAGCAGTTCTTC. Translated: CSARAEGGSYNEQFF.

This clonotype came up many times. J is TRBJ1-5 and V is TRBV4-3, with unresolved D. The CDR3 spans 15 residues. Trimming stripped 0 bases from V and 4 bases from J, with 10 bases between. Germline V lookup: CDR1 LGHNA, CDR2 YSLEER. CDR3 sequence reads: CASSQDFRANQPQHF. The CDR3 region has the DNA TGCGCCAGCAGCCAAGATTTTAGGGCAAATCAGCCCCAGCATTTT.

The chain links TRBV27 to TRBJ2-7; either TRBD1 or TRBD2 may fit D (5 bases each). Per germline, CDR1 MNHEY and CDR2 SMNVEV (reference sequence). This CDR3 has 12 residues. V lost 8 bases and J 0 bases, leaving 8 bases between the germline ends. The CDR3 region has the DNA TGTGCCAGCCGGGACCCCTCCTACGAGCAGTACTTC. Translated, it gives CASRDPSYEQYF.

Many counts were recorded for this clonotype. The CDR3 is CASSSRDYLWDEQFF. The CDR3 region has the DNA TGTGCCAGCAGCTCGCGGGACTACCTTTGGGATGAGCAGTTCTTC. The chain recombines TRBV9 with TRBJ2-1; 7 nucleotides line up with TRBD2. From germline, CDR1 is SGDLS and CDR2 YYNGEE. The CDR3 has 15 residues. V shed 4 bases, J shed 8 bases, and the junction held 12 bases outside the gene matches.